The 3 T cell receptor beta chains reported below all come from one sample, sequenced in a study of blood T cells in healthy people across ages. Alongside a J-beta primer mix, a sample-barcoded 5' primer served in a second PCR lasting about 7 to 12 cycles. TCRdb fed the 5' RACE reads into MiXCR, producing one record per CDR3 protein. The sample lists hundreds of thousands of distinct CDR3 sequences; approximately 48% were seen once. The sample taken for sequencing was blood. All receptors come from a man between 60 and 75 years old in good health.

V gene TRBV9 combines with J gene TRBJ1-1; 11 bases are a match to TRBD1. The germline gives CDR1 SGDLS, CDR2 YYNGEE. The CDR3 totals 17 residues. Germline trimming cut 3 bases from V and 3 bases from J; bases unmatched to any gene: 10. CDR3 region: CASSAGQGEVTDTEAFF. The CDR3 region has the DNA TGTGCCAGCAGCGCGGGACAGGGGGAGGTTACGGACACTGAAGCTTTCTTT.

The CDR3: CASRARGVFNEQFF. DNA of the CDR3: TGTGCCAGCAGGGCCCGGGGGGTGTTCAATGAGCAGTTCTTC. The J gene is TRBJ2-1, the V gene TRBV12-3 or TRBV12-4; 7 bases align to TRBD2. The CDR3 has 14 residues. V lost 6 bases to trimming and J lost 6 bases; unmatched junction nucleotides: 8.

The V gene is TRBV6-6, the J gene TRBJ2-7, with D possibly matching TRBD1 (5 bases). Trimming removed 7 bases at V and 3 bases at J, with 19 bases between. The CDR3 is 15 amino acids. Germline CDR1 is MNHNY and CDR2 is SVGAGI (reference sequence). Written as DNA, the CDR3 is TGTGCCAGCAAAAAAATGACAGAGCCCAACTACGAGCAGTACTTC. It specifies CASKKMTEPNYEQYF.